This T cell receptor (beta chain) was found in a study of T cells in Graves' hyperthyroidism and ophthalmopathy. Whole-study context: The authors collected peripheral blood at initial diagnosis, before any treatment.

A note on this clonotype: Its specificity is unknown.

Any patient presenting with uncontrolled infection, other autoimmune disease, pregnancy or lactation was left out. What was amplified from RNA transcripts were TCR beta CDR3 regions. Primed by the HTBI set, a first-round RT-PCR was run on the TCR CDR3. From the multiplex PCR reads, TCRdb called clonotypes with MiXCR, one entry per CDR3 protein. In the table there are approximately 510,000 distinct CDR3 sequences, around 20% of which are singletons. Study observations and caveats: Also found in blood were most expanded thyroid clonotypes above 0.001.

V dropped 0 bases and J dropped 2; count of bases not matched to a gene: 5. CDR1 and CDR2 from the germline V gene are LGHNA and YSLEER. The CDR3 is made up of 16 amino acids. The chain combines TRBV4-3 with TRBJ2-7, with TRBD2 matching 9 bases. This receptor was taken from a young man with Graves' hyperthyroidism. Source material: blood. CDR3 amino acids: CASSQDLAGITYEQYF. The DNA of the CDR3 is TGCGCCAGCAGCCAAGATCTAGCGGGGATAACCTACGAGCAGTACTTC.